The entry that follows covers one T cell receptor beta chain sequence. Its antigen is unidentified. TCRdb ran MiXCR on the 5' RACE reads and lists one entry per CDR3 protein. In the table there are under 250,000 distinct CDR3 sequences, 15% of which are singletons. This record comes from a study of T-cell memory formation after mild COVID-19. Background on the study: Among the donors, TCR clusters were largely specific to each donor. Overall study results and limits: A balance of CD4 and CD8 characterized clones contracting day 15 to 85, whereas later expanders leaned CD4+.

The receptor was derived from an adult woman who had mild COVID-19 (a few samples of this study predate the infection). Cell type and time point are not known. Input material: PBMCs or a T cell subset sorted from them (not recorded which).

This chain's CDR3 is CASSPSGGPITGELFF. CDR3 DNA sequence: TGTGCCAGCAGTCCTAGCGGGGGGCCAATCACCGGGGAGCTGTTTTTT. The V call is TRBV7-3, the J call TRBJ2-2; 11 bases match TRBD2. V was clipped by 6 bases and J by 4 bases; unmatched bases: 7. Germline values: CDR1 SGHTA, CDR2 FQGTGA. CDR3 size: 16 residues.